The source of this TCR beta chain is a study of cytomegalovirus exposure and HLA in healthy donors. Study results and limitations: Previous analysis showed most TCR beta V segments were productive about 90% or about 30% of the time.

On this clone: Its specificity is not known.

PCR used 60 Vbeta primers and 13 Jbeta primers. Sequencing used immunoSEQ multiplex PCR; TCRdb keeps in-frame clones, though not all of them. The sample consists of roughly 100,000 clones, 79% of them appearing once. CDR3 length equals 15 residues. V lost 8 bases, J lost 0 bases, and 14 bases lay in between. The V gene's germline CDR1 is MNHNY and CDR2 SVGAGI (reference sequence). The V gene is TRBV6-6, the J gene TRBJ1-3; no clear D. Sample: PBMCs. The clonotype comes from a male donor in good health and CMV-seropositive. CDR3 sequence: CASSHGDFSGNTIYF. In nucleotides, the CDR3 is TGTGCCAGCTCCCACGGCGACTTCTCTGGAAACACCATATATTTT.